This T cell receptor (beta chain) stems from a study of early T cells in non-severe SARS-CoV-2 infection. Study overall: Bulk RNA isolated from unsorted whole blood underwent sequencing; chains were not paired. General study results and limits: VDJdb matching skewed toward anti-spike CD8 responses, missing private and CD4 specificities.

CDR1 and CDR2 from the germline V gene are SQVTM and ANQGSEA. Between the trimmed V and J ends, which lost 7 bases and 7 bases, there was a span of 13 bases. The CDR3 is 11 amino acids. Tagging with unique molecular identifiers was applied to individual cDNA molecules. TCRdb passed the 5' RACE reads through MiXCR, listing each CDR3 protein once. The sample lists tens of thousands of distinct CDR3 sequences, approximately 6.6% occurring once. A note on this clonotype: Antigen unknown.

Here the sequenced sample was whole blood, taken at baseline. The receptor was isolated from an adult who was a healthcare worker with PCR-confirmed SARS-CoV-2 infection or an uninfected control (not recorded which). The chain links TRBV29-1 to TRBJ1-2; a weak D match, TRBD1 (6 bases). Written as DNA, the CDR3 is TGCAGCGAGGGGGGGCTGTCTGGCTACACCTTC. Amino acids: CSEGGLSGYTF. The full variable domain, completed using reference TRBV29-1 and TRBJ1-2, is SAVISQKPSRDICQRGTSLTIQCQVDSQVTMMFWYRQQPGQSLTLIATANQGSEATYESGFVIDKFPISRPNLTFSTLTVSNMSPEDSSIYLCSEGGLSGYTFGSGTRLTVV.